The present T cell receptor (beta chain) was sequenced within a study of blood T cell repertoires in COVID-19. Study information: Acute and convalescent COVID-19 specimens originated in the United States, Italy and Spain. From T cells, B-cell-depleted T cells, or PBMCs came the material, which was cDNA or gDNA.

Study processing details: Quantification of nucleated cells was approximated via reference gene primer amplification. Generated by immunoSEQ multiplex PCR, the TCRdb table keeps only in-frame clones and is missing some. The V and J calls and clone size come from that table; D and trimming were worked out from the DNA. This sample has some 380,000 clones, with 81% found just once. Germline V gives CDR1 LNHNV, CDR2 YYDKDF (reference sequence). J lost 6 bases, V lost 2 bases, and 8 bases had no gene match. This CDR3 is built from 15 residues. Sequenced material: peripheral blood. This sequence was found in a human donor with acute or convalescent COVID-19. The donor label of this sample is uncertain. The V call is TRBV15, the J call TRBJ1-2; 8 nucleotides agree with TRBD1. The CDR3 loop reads CATSRRTGTMDGYTF. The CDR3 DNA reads TGTGCCACCAGCAGAAGGACAGGGACTATGGATGGCTACACCTTC.